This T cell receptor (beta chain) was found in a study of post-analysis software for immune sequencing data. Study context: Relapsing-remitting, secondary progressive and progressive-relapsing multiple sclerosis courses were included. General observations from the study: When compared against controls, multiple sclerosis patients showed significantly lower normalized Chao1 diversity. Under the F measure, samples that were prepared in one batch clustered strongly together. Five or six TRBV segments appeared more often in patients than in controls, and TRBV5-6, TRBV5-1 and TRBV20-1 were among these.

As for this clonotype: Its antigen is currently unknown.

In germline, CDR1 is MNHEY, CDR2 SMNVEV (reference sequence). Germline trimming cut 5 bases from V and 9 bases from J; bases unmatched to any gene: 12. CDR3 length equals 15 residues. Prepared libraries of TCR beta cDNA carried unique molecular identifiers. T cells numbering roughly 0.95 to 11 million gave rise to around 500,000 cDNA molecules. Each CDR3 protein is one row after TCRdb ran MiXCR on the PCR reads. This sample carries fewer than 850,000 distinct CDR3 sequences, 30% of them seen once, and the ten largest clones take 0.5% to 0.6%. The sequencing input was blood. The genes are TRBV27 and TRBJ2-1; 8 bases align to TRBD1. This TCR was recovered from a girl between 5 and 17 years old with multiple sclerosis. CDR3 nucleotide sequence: TGTGCCAGCAGTCCTACAGGGGGTCGGAGCGGTGAGCAGTTCTTC. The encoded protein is CASSPTGGRSGEQFF.